What follows describes a single TCR beta chain. The source of the sample is a study of blood T cell repertoires in COVID-19. Across the whole study: The United States, Italy and Spain supplied acute and convalescent COVID-19 samples. In each case, the material was cDNA or gDNA derived from T cells, B-cell-depleted T cells, or PBMCs.

In the authors' workflow: The authors estimated nucleated cell counts from reference gene primer amplification. Profiled with immunoSEQ multiplex PCR; TCRdb holds only in-frame clones, not every one. The V and J calls and clone size are taken from that table; D and trimming were inferred from the DNA. Here the sample spans roughly 80,000 clones, approximately 80% being singletons. Germline values: CDR1 LNHDA, CDR2 SQIVND (reference sequence). The CDR3 length is 14 residues. V shed 4 bases and J 5 bases; nucleotides not matched to a gene: 1. The V call is TRBV19, the J call TRBJ1-4, with 10 bases identical to TRBD1. Sequencing was performed on peripheral blood. The origin of this receptor is a man aged 55 to 70 with active or convalescent COVID-19. This CDR3 reads CASSTGQGNEKLFF. In DNA form, the CDR3 reads TGTGCCAGTAGTACGGGACAGGGGAATGAAAAACTGTTTTTT.